The 4 T cell receptor beta chains given below trace back to one sample, sequenced in a study of cytomegalovirus exposure and HLA in healthy donors. PCR amplification relied on 60 Vbeta primers (plus 13 Jbeta primers). The repertoire was sequenced with immunoSEQ multiplex PCR; TCRdb's copy has only in-frame clones and lacks some. The table records under 150,000 clones, roughly three quarters of them present only once. What was sequenced was PBMCs. The receptors were gathered from a male donor in good health and CMV-seronegative.

The chain recombines TRBV28 with TRBJ1-2; 7 nucleotides align to TRBD1. The germline V gene has CDR1 MDHEN and CDR2 SYDVKM. This CDR3 comprises 12 residues. With 6 bases clipped from V and 4 bases from J, the junction kept 2 bases outside the gene matches. The CDR3 sequence: CASSDRAYGYTF. In DNA, the CDR3 is TGTGCCAGCAGCGACAGGGCCTATGGCTACACCTTC.

The chain recombines TRBV6-5 with TRBJ2-3, with a possible D match to TRBD1 (6 bases). V lost 4 bases to trimming and J lost 3 bases, with 11 bases between them. Germline CDR1 MNHEY, CDR2 SVGAGI. This CDR3 region has 14 residues. The CDR3 sequence: CASSWRTETDTQYF. As DNA, the CDR3 is TGTGCCAGCAGTTGGAGGACAGAGACAGATACGCAGTATTTT.

The sample holds a few counts of this clone. The CDR3 spells CASSPYGEETQYF. CDR3 DNA sequence: TGTGCCAGCAGCCCCTACGGGGAGGAGACCCAGTACTTC. V usage is TRBV11-3 and J usage is TRBJ2-5, with a tentative D call TRBD2 (5 bases). CDR1 and CDR2 (germline): SGHNT, YENEEA. Trimming took 5 bases from V and 5 from J, leaving 12 bases between them. The CDR3 loop spans 13 amino acids.

CDR3 protein: CASSGQGHHEQYF. CDR3 DNA: TGTGCCAGCAGTGGACAGGGTCACCACGAGCAGTACTTC. The chain uses TRBV7-9 and TRBJ2-7; TRBD1 matches 8 bases. The CDR3 spans 13 residues. V trimming: 6 bases; J trimming: 5 bases; junction bases outside the gene matches: 6. The germline V gene encodes CDR1 SEHNR and CDR2 FQNEAQ (reference sequence).